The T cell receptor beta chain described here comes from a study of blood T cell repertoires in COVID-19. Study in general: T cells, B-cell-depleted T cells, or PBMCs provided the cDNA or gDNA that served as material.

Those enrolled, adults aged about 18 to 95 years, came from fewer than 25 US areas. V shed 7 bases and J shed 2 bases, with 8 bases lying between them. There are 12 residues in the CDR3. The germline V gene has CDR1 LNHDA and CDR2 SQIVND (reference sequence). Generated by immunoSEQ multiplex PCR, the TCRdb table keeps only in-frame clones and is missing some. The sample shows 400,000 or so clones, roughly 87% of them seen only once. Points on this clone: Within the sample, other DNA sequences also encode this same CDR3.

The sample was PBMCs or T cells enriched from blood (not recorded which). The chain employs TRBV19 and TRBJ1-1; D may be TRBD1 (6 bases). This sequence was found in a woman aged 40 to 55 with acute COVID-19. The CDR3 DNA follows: TGTGCCAGTAACAGGGTCAACACTGAAGCTTTCTTT. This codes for CASNRVNTEAFF.